A single sample is the source of the 21 T cell receptor beta chains below, sequenced in a study of neurological immune-mediated disorders. TCRdb reprocessed the 5' RACE reads via MiXCR and lists one record per CDR3 protein. Counted here are 50,000 to 70,000 distinct CDR3 sequences, about 3.4% occurring once; the ten biggest clones make up 3% to 4%. Input material: PBMCs. The receptors originated from a man in his forties with multiple sclerosis.

This clonotype was recorded at least ten times. The chain links TRBV9 to TRBJ2-7, with D unresolved. The germline CDR1 and CDR2 sequences are SGDLS and YYNGEE. This CDR3 spans 14 amino acids. The ends were cut back, 4 bases at V and 7 bases at J, with 18 bases in the middle. CDR3 region: CASSLTGQMKEQYF. In nucleotides, the CDR3 is TGTGCCAGCAGCCTTACCGGCCAGATGAAGGAGCAGTACTTC.

In its sample, this clonotype ranks as medium-sized. The chain employs TRBV12-3 or TRBV12-4 and TRBJ1-2, with D hard to call. Trimming took off 6 bases at V and 8 bases at J, with 16 bases between the two ends. This CDR3 has 13 amino acids. This CDR3 is CASRMIAGAGYTF. The DNA of the CDR3 is TGTGCCAGCAGGATGATTGCGGGAGCCGGCTACACCTTC.

This clonotype was recorded at least ten times. The chain has TRBV2 and TRBJ2-3; 7 nucleotides line up with TRBD1. V trimming: 4 bases; J trimming: 2 bases; junction bases outside the gene matches: 6. This CDR3 is 15 amino acids long. The germline gives CDR1 SNHLY, CDR2 FYNNEI. CDR3 sequence: CASSVQGSSTDTQYF. The CDR3 DNA sequence: TGTGCCAGCAGTGTACAGGGGTCTTCCACAGATACGCAGTATTTT.

The sample holds many counts of this clonotype. This rearrangement joins TRBV2 to TRBJ2-1; D is undetermined. The CDR3 is 12 residues long. Germline CDR1 SNHLY, CDR2 FYNNEI. V gave up 0 bases and J gave up 10 bases, with 7 bases separating them. The CDR3 loop is CASSEAPGEQFF. In DNA, the CDR3 is TGTGCCAGCAGTGAAGCGCCCGGGGAGCAGTTCTTC.

This clonotype was recorded at least ten times. The V gene is TRBV27, the J gene TRBJ1-1; D is uncertain. CDR3 length: 16 residues. Germline CDR1 reads MNHEY; CDR2 reads SMNVEV (reference sequence). Trimming took off 3 bases at V and 2 bases at J, with 16 bases between the two ends. The DNA for the CDR3 is TGTGCCAGCAGTTTCGGAACCGGCCGGATCAACACTGAAGCTTTCTTT. Encoded protein: CASSFGTGRINTEAFF.

The table lists this clonotype with many counts. The V call is TRBV5-1, the J call TRBJ2-1, with no clear D. The CDR3 runs 12 residues. CDR1 is SGHRS and CDR2 is YFSETQ in the germline V gene. V gave up 0 bases and J gave up 5 bases, with 3 bases separating them. CDR3 sequence reads: CASSLVHNEQFF. The CDR3 coding sequence is TGCGCCAGCAGCTTGGTTCACAATGAGCAGTTCTTC. The whole variable domain, remainder taken from reference TRBV5-1 and TRBJ2-1, is KAGVTQTPRYLIKTRGQQVTLSCSPISGHRSVSWYQQTPGQGLQFLFEYFSETQRNKGNFPGRFSGRQFSNSRSEMNVSTLELGDSALYLCASSLVHNEQFFGPGTRLTVL.

This clonotype has a count of ten or more. The J gene is TRBJ2-1, the V gene TRBV9, with 10 bases lining up with TRBD2. Germline values: CDR1 SGDLS, CDR2 YYNGEE. The CDR3 contains 16 residues. Trimming removed 0 bases from V and 7 bases from J; junction bases left unmatched: 7. The CDR3 here is CASSVEEGLARNEQFF. The CDR3 DNA reads as TGTGCCAGCAGCGTAGAAGAGGGACTAGCGAGGAATGAGCAGTTCTTC.

This clonotype was observed many times. The J gene is TRBJ2-3, the V gene TRBV12-3 or TRBV12-4; D might be TRBD1 (6 bases). The V end was cut by 3 bases, the J end by 1 base, with 8 bases between. This CDR3 is built from 14 residues. The CDR3 DNA sequence: TGTGCCAGCAGTTTGTGGGGGCGCACAGATACGCAGTATTTT. As protein: CASSLWGRTDTQYF.

In its sample, this clonotype was seen many times. The chain has TRBV12-3 or TRBV12-4 and TRBJ2-5; 8 bases are a match to TRBD2. This CDR3 has 13 amino acids. Germline trimming cut 6 bases from V and 7 bases from J; bases unmatched to any gene: 7. CDR3 nucleotides: TGTGCCAGCAGGGGGACTAGTTTGGCGACCCAGTACTTC. It encodes CASRGTSLATQYF.

The sample holds many counts of this clonotype. V is TRBV14 and J is TRBJ2-1, with D possibly TRBD1 on 6 matching bases. CDR3 length: 15 residues. V was clipped by 3 bases and J by 10 bases, with 19 bases between them. The V gene's germline CDR1 is SGHDN and CDR2 FVKESK. In nucleotides, the CDR3 is TGTGCCAGCAGCCACCTCTTCGAAGGGGGAAAAGAGCAGTTCTTC. This sequence encodes CASSHLFEGGKEQFF.

This clonotype was detected many times. V is TRBV6-5 and J is TRBJ2-1, with TRBD2 as a possible D gene (6 bases). From germline, CDR1 is MNHEY and CDR2 SVGAGI. This CDR3 has 15 residues. V was trimmed by 0 bases and J by 3 bases, leaving 9 bases between them. CDR3 nucleotides: TGTGCCAGCAGTTACTCTCCGGACTACTACAATGAGCAGTTCTTC. This codes for CASSYSPDYYNEQFF.

Comment on this clonotype: Being one base from a much bigger clone, this may be a read error. This sequence joins TRBV7-2 and TRBJ2-5, with a possible D match to TRBD2 (6 bases). Germline V gives CDR1 SGHTA, CDR2 FQGNSA. The CDR3 spans 11 residues. The V end was cut by 5 bases, the J end by 13 bases, with 14 bases between. CDR3 residues: CASSQGGTGYF. The CDR3 region has the DNA TGTGCCAGCAGCCAGGGAGGAACAGGGTACTTC.

This clonotype occurred many times. The rearrangement uses TRBV5-1 and TRBJ2-7, with D possibly being TRBD2 (6 bases). The germline CDR1 and CDR2 sequences are SGHRS and YFSETQ. V was clipped by 1 base and J by 6 bases, with 14 bases between them. This CDR3 has 14 residues. The CDR3 sequence: CASSLPLGTGEQYF. The CDR3 nucleotides are TGCGCCAGCAGCTTGCCCCTAGGGACTGGCGAGCAGTACTTC.

This clonotype was observed a few times. V and J are TRBV5-5 and TRBJ2-4, with 8 bases matching TRBD1. The germline V gene encodes CDR1 SGHKS and CDR2 YYEKEE (reference sequence). V shed 3 bases and J 2 bases; nucleotides not matched to a gene: 7. CDR3 size: 16 residues. CDR3 sequence reads: CASSSEQGATKNIQYF. CDR3 bases: TGTGCCAGCAGCTCAGAGCAGGGGGCTACCAAAAACATTCAGTACTTC.

This clonotype was detected many times. The chain uses TRBV4-1 and TRBJ2-5; a weak D match, TRBD2 (5 bases). Germline CDR1 and CDR2: MGHRA and YSYEKL. The V end lost 1 base, the J end lost 4 bases, and 10 bases lay between the germline ends. The CDR3 covers 14 residues. CDR3 DNA sequence: TGCGCCAGCAGCCAAGGAGGAGCGGCAGAGACCCAGTACTTC. It translates to CASSQGGAAETQYF.

This clonotype was seen at least ten times. The chain uses TRBV2 and TRBJ2-7; D is possibly TRBD1 (6 bases). With 3 bases removed from V and 3 bases from J, the gap between germline ends came to 9 bases. CDR3 length: 13 residues. Germline V lookup: CDR1 SNHLY, CDR2 FYNNEI. CDR3 DNA sequence: TGTGCCAGCAGTGAGGACAGCGGCTACGAGCAGTACTTC. Its protein product is CASSEDSGYEQYF. The full variable domain, with the rest looked up from reference TRBV2 and TRBJ2-7, is EPEVTQTPSHQVTQMGQEVILRCVPISNHLYFYWYRQILGQKVEFLVSFYNNEISEKSEIFDDQFSVERPDGSNFTLKIRSTKLEDSAMYFCASSEDSGYEQYFGPGTRLTVT.

This clonotype was seen many times. The chain employs TRBV5-1 and TRBJ2-7; 7 nucleotides align to TRBD1. CDR1 is SGHRS, CDR2 YFSETQ, per germline. The V segment lost 4 bases and the J segment 5 bases; nucleotides outside the gene matches: 9. The CDR3 has 14 residues. This CDR3 reads CASSRDRAPDEQYF. The DNA of the CDR3 is TGCGCCAGCAGCCGTGACAGGGCCCCGGACGAGCAGTACTTC.

This clonotype was counted many times. This chain joins TRBV5-1 and TRBJ2-7, with a tentative D call TRBD1 (6 bases). Germline CDR1 reads SGHRS; CDR2 reads YFSETQ. The CDR3 totals 17 residues. Trimming took off 0 bases at V and 1 base at J, with 17 bases between the two ends. CDR3 loop: CASSLVDRAVGSYEQYF. CDR3 bases: TGCGCCAGCAGCTTGGTGGACAGAGCCGTAGGATCCTACGAGCAGTACTTC.

This clonotype came up many times. The rearrangement uses TRBV10-3 and TRBJ2-7; D not certain. The V and J ends lost 2 bases and 5 bases respectively, with 7 bases between them. The CDR3 spans 12 residues. The germline V gene has CDR1 ENHRY and CDR2 SYGVKD. DNA of the CDR3: TGTGCCATCAGTGAGGAGTCTGACGAGCAGTACTTC. As protein: CAISEESDEQYF.

This clonotype was observed at least ten times. The gene calls are TRBV12-3 or TRBV12-4 and TRBJ2-7; 12 bases are shared with TRBD2. The CDR3 is 17 residues long. The junction had 9 bases not matched to a gene; V was cut back by 5 bases and J by 1 base. The CDR3 bases are TGTGCCAGCAGTCCCCTTGGACTAGCGGGACGATCCTACGAGCAGTACTTC. Protein: CASSPLGLAGRSYEQYF.

Ten or more counts support this clonotype. The chain couples TRBV29-1 to TRBJ2-5; D is perhaps TRBD1 (5 bases). The germline V gene has CDR1 SQVTM and CDR2 ANQGSEA. The germline V and J ends were trimmed by 1 base and 3 bases, with 21 bases remaining between them. There are 17 residues in the CDR3. CDR3 DNA sequence: TGCAGCGTTGAAGCCCCCCAGGGCTCCTCGGGCGAAGAGACCCAGTACTTC. Its protein is CSVEAPQGSSGEETQYF. The complete variable domain, with remaining parts taken from reference TRBV29-1 and TRBJ2-5, reads SAVISQKPSRDICQRGTSLTIQCQVDSQVTMMFWYRQQPGQSLTLIATANQGSEATYESGFVIDKFPISRPNLTFSTLTVSNMSPEDSSIYLCSVEAPQGSSGEETQYFGPGTRLLVL.